A selection of T cell receptor beta chains follows, all from one sample in a study of lymphopenia after photon versus proton radiotherapy. Repertoires were generated with immunoSEQ multiplex PCR, while TCRdb's copy carries only in-frame clones and drops some. The sample shows over 55,000 clones, more than 75% of them seen only once. The material sequenced was peripheral blood, taken from a patient treated with proton-based radiotherapy. These receptor sequences come from a man older than 75 with esophageal cancer. The CDR3 runs from the conserved cysteine through the conserved F or W. The D gene is left open where the match is weak. Expanded clones get a size class; other rows say once, few or many, or leave the size out.

j_call clone_size v_call d_call cdr3_aa cdr3_nt
TRBJ2-6 - TRBV5-1 TRBD1 CASSSVPGQGVRPGANVLTF TGCGCCAGCAGCTCGGTCCCGGGACAGGGGGTACGTCCTGGGGCCAACGTCCTGACTTTC
TRBJ2-5 - TRBV5-1 TRBD2 CASSAVNSGSGKTQYF TGCGCCAGCAGCGCGGTTAATAGCGGGAGTGGGAAGACCCAGTACTTC
TRBJ1-1 - TRBV9 - CASNHDSMNTEAFF TGTGCCAGCAACCACGACAGCATGAACACTGAAGCTTTCTTT
TRBJ2-5 - TRBV6-6 TRBD1 CASSRGQVGETQYF TGTGCCAGCAGCCGCGGACAGGTTGGGGAGACCCAGTACTTC
TRBJ2-5 - TRBV5-6 - CASSLQGYQETQYF TGTGCCAGCAGCCTGCAGGGGTACCAAGAGACCCAGTACTTC
TRBJ1-2 - TRBV30 - CAWSAQGLNYGYTF TGTGCCTGGAGTGCACAGGGACTGAACTATGGCTACACCTTC
TRBJ1-2 - TRBV2 - CASSGQSLYGYTF TGTGCCAGCAGTGGACAGTCCCTCTATGGCTACACCTTC
TRBJ2-1 - TRBV9 - CASSVGQYNEQFF TGTGCCAGCAGCGTAGGTCAGTACAATGAGCAGTTCTTC
TRBJ2-5 - TRBV5-1 TRBD1 CASSSRDRGRETQYF TGCGCCAGCAGCTCCCGGGACAGGGGGCGAGAGACCCAGTACTTC
TRBJ1-5 few TRBV29-1 TRBD1 CSVGGTVDSNQPQHF TGCAGCGTTGGGGGGACAGTCGATAGCAATCAGCCCCAGCATTTT
TRBJ2-2 - TRBV2 - CASRQGGLRTGELFF TGTGCCAGCAGACAGGGCGGGCTGAGGACCGGGGAGCTGTTTTTT
TRBJ2-2 - TRBV4-2 - CASSQPDPTGELFF TGTGCCAGCAGCCAACCGGACCCCACCGGGGAGCTGTTTTTT
TRBJ1-5 - TRBV30 - CAWSGTLDQPQHF TGTGCCTGGAGTGGAACACTTGATCAGCCCCAGCATTTT
TRBJ2-2 - TRBV9 - CASSVLARNTGELFF TGTGCCAGCAGCGTACTAGCGAGGAACACCGGGGAGCTGTTTTTT
TRBJ2-2 - TRBV30 - CAWSPWLAPTGELFF TGTGCCTGGAGTCCTTGGTTAGCGCCCACCGGGGAGCTGTTTTTT
TRBJ2-2 - TRBV14 - CASSQVGGVTGELFF TGTGCCAGCAGCCAAGTCGGAGGGGTCACCGGGGAGCTGTTTTTT
TRBJ1-3 few TRBV7-8 - CASSLGAAGRNTIYF TGTGCCAGCAGCTTAGGGGCAGCCGGTCGAAACACCATATATTTT
TRBJ1-2 few TRBV4-1 TRBD1 CASSSTGAGYGYTF TGCGCCAGCAGCTCAACAGGGGCAGGATACGGCTACACCTTC
TRBJ2-1 once TRBV11-3 - CASSSGIYNEQFF TGTGCCAGCAGCTCCGGGATTTACAATGAGCAGTTCTTC
TRBJ2-7 - TRBV15 - CATSKGGAGALSYEQYF TGTGCCACCAGCAAAGGGGGGGCGGGAGCCCTATCCTACGAGCAGTACTTC
TRBJ2-3 - TRBV10-3 - CAIGDGTSGGLSTQYF TGTGCCATCGGTGACGGTACTAGTGGGGGGTTGTCTACGCAGTATTTT
TRBJ2-7 - TRBV7-2 TRBD2 CASSLGLAGVYEQYF TGTGCCAGCAGCTTAGGCCTAGCGGGAGTTTACGAGCAGTACTTC
TRBJ1-6 - TRBV9 - CASSVRNSPLHF TGTGCCAGCAGCGTGCGGAATTCACCCCTCCACTTT
TRBJ2-7 - TRBV4-1 - CASSQEVGTRSSQQYF TGCGCCAGCAGCCAAGAAGTAGGGACAAGATCCAGCCAGCAGTACTTC
TRBJ2-7 - TRBV19 TRBD1 CASSEQGALSYEQYF TGTGCCAGTTCCGAGCAGGGGGCTCTTTCCTACGAGCAGTACTTC
TRBJ1-4 - TRBV5-4 - CASSPGGEEEKLFF TGTGCCAGCAGTCCGGGGGGAGAGGAAGAAAAACTGTTTTTT
TRBJ2-1 - TRBV19 - CASSLEGNEQFF TGTGCCAGTAGTCTCGAGGGGAATGAGCAGTTCTTC
TRBJ2-3 - TRBV11-2 - CASSFWRDADTQYF TGTGCCAGCAGCTTTTGGAGGGACGCAGATACGCAGTATTTT
TRBJ2-7 - TRBV19 - CASSIDLSATGYDYEQYF TGTGCCAGTAGTATAGATCTATCCGCGACAGGTTACGACTACGAGCAGTACTTC